Reported below is one T cell receptor (beta chain). This CDR3 has 15 amino acids. Trimming shortened V by 4 bases and J by 4 bases, and 16 bases separated the two germline ends. The germline V gene encodes CDR1 SEHNR and CDR2 FQNEAQ (reference sequence). Clones were read by immunoSEQ multiplex PCR, and TCRdb kept only the in-frame ones, dropping some. This table has 250,000 or so clones, about 87% appearing once. This specimen comes from a study of blood T cell repertoires in COVID-19. This clonotype was obtained from a young woman with acute COVID-19. The V gene is TRBV7-9, the J gene TRBJ1-1; D is possibly TRBD1 (6 bases). Material for sequencing was PBMCs or T cells enriched from blood (not recorded which). The CDR3 reads CASSSSRGGSTEAFF. CDR3 DNA: TGTGCCAGCAGCTCGTCCAGGGGTGGGAGCACTGAAGCTTTCTTT.